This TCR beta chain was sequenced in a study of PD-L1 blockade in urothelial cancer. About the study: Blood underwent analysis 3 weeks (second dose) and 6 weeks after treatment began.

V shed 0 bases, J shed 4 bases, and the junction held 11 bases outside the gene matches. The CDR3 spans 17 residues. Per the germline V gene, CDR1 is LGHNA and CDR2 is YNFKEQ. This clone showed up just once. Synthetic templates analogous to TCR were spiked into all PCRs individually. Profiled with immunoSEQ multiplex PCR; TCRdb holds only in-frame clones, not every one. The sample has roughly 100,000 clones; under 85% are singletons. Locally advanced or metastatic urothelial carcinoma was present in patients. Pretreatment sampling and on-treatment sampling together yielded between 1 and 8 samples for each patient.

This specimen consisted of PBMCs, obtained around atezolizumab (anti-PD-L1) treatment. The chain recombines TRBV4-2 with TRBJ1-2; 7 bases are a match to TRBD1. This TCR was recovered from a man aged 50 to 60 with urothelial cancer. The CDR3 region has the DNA TGTGCCAGCAGCCAAGAACAGGGGAGATCTAGTAGCTATGGCTACACCTTC. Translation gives CASSQEQGRSSSYGYTF.